This T cell receptor (beta chain) was sequenced in a study of T cell responses to AZD1222 COVID-19 vaccine. Only in-frame clones appear in the TCRdb table, and some are missing; sequencing was by immunoSEQ multiplex PCR. The table lists approximately 150,000 clones, roughly nine tenths of them singletons. About this clone: What it binds is unknown.

Study-level points and caveats: White British ancestry dominated among donors, who included more females, and clonal diversity was possibly underestimated.

The source was peripheral blood, collected on day 0 of AZD1222 vaccination. This clonotype originated in an adult in good health.

In nucleotides, the CDR3 is TGTGCCAGCAGTGTTAATCAGCCCCAGCATTTT. Its translation: CASSVNQPQHF. The chain is built from TRBV28 and TRBJ1-5; no clear D. Looked up from germline, CDR1 is MDHEN and CDR2 is SYDVKM. With 5 bases removed from V and 4 bases from J, the gap between germline ends came to 3 bases. The CDR3 totals 11 residues.